A single sample is the source of the 26 T cell receptor beta chains below, sequenced in a study of blood T cell repertoires in COVID-19. TCRdb's table, derived via immunoSEQ multiplex PCR, lists solely in-frame clones and lacks some. In the table there are 200,000 to 300,000 clones, approximately 80% of which are singletons. Sequencing used peripheral blood. The origin of the receptors is a middle-aged man with acute or convalescent COVID-19.

The chain couples TRBV28 to TRBJ1-1; the D is unclear. Germline CDR1 and CDR2: MDHEN and SYDVKM. The length of the CDR3 is 14 residues. Trimming removed 2 bases from V and 5 bases from J, with 12 bases in between. The CDR3 nucleotides are TGTGCCAGCAGTTTAGCTGCGGCGAGGACTGAAGCTTTCTTT. Protein sequence: CASSLAAARTEAFF. Supplemented by reference TRBV28 and TRBJ1-1, the full variable domain reads DVKVTQSSRYLVKRTGEKVFLECVQDMDHENMFWYRQDPGLGLRLIYFSYDVKMKEKGDIPEGYSVSREKKERFSLILESASTNQTSMYLCASSLAAARTEAFFGQGTRLTVV.

The chain links TRBV6-4 to TRBJ2-3; 9 bases map to TRBD1. CDR3 length equals 14 residues. Germline V gives CDR1 MRHNA, CDR2 SNTAGT. Trimming at V came to 7 bases and at J to 8 bases, leaving 10 bases not matched to a gene. CDR3 sequence reads: CASKPGQGVGTQYF. For the CDR3, the DNA is TGTGCCAGCAAGCCGGGACAGGGCGTTGGTACGCAGTATTTT.

This clone came up once. This chain links TRBV11-3 with TRBJ2-1; D perhaps matches TRBD1 (5 bases). V lost 3 bases, J lost 8 bases, and 11 bases lay in between. The CDR3 runs to 13 residues. Germline V gene data show CDR1 as SGHNT and CDR2 as YENEEA. The CDR3 DNA is TGTGCCAGCAGCTTCCAAGACAGCTATGAGCAGTTCTTC. The encoded protein is CASSFQDSYEQFF.

V and J are TRBV6-5 and TRBJ2-3; the D gene is possibly TRBD1 (5 bases). There are 16 residues in the CDR3. Germline V lookup: CDR1 MNHEY, CDR2 SVGAGI. V was clipped by 0 bases and J by 5 bases, with 15 bases between them. The CDR3 DNA reads TGTGCCAGCAGTTACTCGAGGCAGGGCGACGGAGATACGCAGTATTTT. This sequence encodes CASSYSRQGDGDTQYF.

This clone was detected only once. In DNA form, the CDR3 reads TGTGCCAGCAGCCCTATAGCGGGAGTCGGGGCAGATACGCAGTATTTT. This codes for CASSPIAGVGADTQYF. This chain connects TRBV5-6 to TRBJ2-3; TRBD2 matches at 9 bases. The length of the CDR3 is 16 residues. V lost 4 bases to trimming and J lost 4 bases; unmatched junction nucleotides: 10. Germline loops: CDR1 SGHDT, CDR2 YYEEEE.

V usage is TRBV19 and J usage is TRBJ2-2, with 11 bases lining up with TRBD2. Germline assignment: CDR1 LNHDA and CDR2 SQIVND (reference sequence). The CDR3 runs to 17 residues. V trimming: 10 bases; J trimming: 2 bases; junction bases outside the gene matches: 12. The CDR3 DNA sequence: TGTGCCACATCCCGGAGACTAGCGGGAAAAAACACCGGGGAGCTGTTTTTT. The encoded protein is CATSRRLAGKNTGELFF.

The chain combines TRBV4-1 with TRBJ1-1; a weak D match, TRBD1 (6 bases). Germline V gene sequence: CDR1 MGHRA, CDR2 YSYEKL. This CDR3 comprises 12 residues. Deletions cut 0 bases from V and 10 bases from J, with 9 bases between. The CDR3 reads CASSQDHRAAFF. The CDR3, as DNA: TGCGCCAGCAGCCAAGATCACAGGGCAGCTTTCTTT.

The chain is built from TRBV9 and TRBJ2-3; no clear D gene. Germline V CDR1 and CDR2: SGDLS, YYNGEE. V lost 7 bases and J lost 0, with 9 bases in between. The CDR3 length is 13 residues. The CDR3 nucleotides read TGTGCCAGCGAGGCGACTAGCACAGATACGCAGTATTTT. Protein sequence: CASEATSTDTQYF.

This chain uses TRBV6-5 with TRBJ1-5; D is ambiguous. The germline V gene encodes CDR1 MNHEY and CDR2 SVGAGI. The CDR3 is made up of 15 amino acids. V shed 6 bases and J shed 2 bases, with 14 bases lying between them. CDR3 bases: TGTGCCAGCAGGGATACAGTGTCAGGCAATCAGCCCCAGCATTTT. Its protein product is CASRDTVSGNQPQHF.

This sequence joins TRBV19 and TRBJ2-2, with 9 bases fitting TRBD2. Unmatched junction bases numbered 7, after V lost 6 bases and J lost 5 bases. The germline V gene encodes CDR1 LNHDA and CDR2 SQIVND (reference sequence). The CDR3 runs to 15 residues. CDR3 sequence (DNA): TGTGCCAGTAGATGGGGTAGCGGGAGAACCGGGGAGCTGTTTTTT. Residues: CASRWGSGRTGELFF.

The V and J genes are TRBV19 and TRBJ2-3; D not certain. Trimming pared 3 bases from V and 2 bases from J, leaving 24 bases between. The CDR3 totals 19 residues. Germline assignment: CDR1 LNHDA and CDR2 SQIVND (reference sequence). The CDR3 DNA reads TGTGCCAGTAGTATCATTGGGTCGGGTGGCAGTCTGAACACAGATACGCAGTATTTT. Translation gives CASSIIGSGGSLNTDTQYF. Full variable domain (outside the CDR3, taken from reference TRBV19 and TRBJ2-3): DGGITQSPKYLFRKEGQNVTLSCEQNLNHDAMYWYRQDPGQGLRLIYYSQIVNDFQKGDIAEGYSVSREKKESFPLTVTSAQKNPTAFYLCASSIIGSGGSLNTDTQYFGPGTRLTVL.

The gene calls are TRBV28 and TRBJ2-7; D is possibly TRBD2 (5 bases). Trimming pared 3 bases from V and 1 base from J, leaving 13 bases between. Germline CDR1 is MDHEN and CDR2 is SYDVKM. CDR3 length equals 15 residues. The CDR3 DNA sequence: TGTGCCAGCAGTTTGGAGGTTCCCTTGTCCTACGAGCAGTACTTC. This sequence encodes CASSLEVPLSYEQYF. The whole variable domain, remainder taken from reference TRBV28 and TRBJ2-7, is DVKVTQSSRYLVKRTGEKVFLECVQDMDHENMFWYRQDPGLGLRLIYFSYDVKMKEKGDIPEGYSVSREKKERFSLILESASTNQTSMYLCASSLEVPLSYEQYFGPGTRLTVT.

The chain employs TRBV19 and TRBJ2-6, with 8 bases that match TRBD1. V trimming: 1 base; J trimming: 0 bases; junction bases outside the gene matches: 2. Germline CDR1 LNHDA, CDR2 SQIVND (reference sequence). This CDR3 contains 17 residues. The CDR3: CASSIGRGLSGANVLTF. CDR3 bases: TGTGCCAGTAGTATAGGCAGGGGGCTCTCTGGGGCCAACGTCCTGACTTTC.

This chain uses TRBV2 with TRBJ1-5; the D is unclear. CDR3 length: 13 amino acids. CDR1 is SNHLY and CDR2 is FYNNEI in the germline V gene. Between the trimmed V and J ends, which lost 5 bases and 7 bases, there was a span of 12 bases. The DNA for the CDR3 is TGTGCCAGCAGTCCGGGTTCTCGGCAGCCCCAGCATTTT. It is translated as CASSPGSRQPQHF.

The chain carries TRBV6-6 and TRBJ1-6; D gene ambiguous. The CDR3 is 14 residues long. The V and J ends lost 0 bases and 7 bases respectively, with 7 bases between them. Germline CDR1 and CDR2: MNHNY and SVGAGI (reference sequence). The CDR3, as DNA: TGTGCCAGCAGTTACTCTCAGGAAAATTCACCCCTCCACTTT. This translates into CASSYSQENSPLHF.

The chain has TRBV4-1 and TRBJ2-7; tentatively, D is TRBD2 (5 bases). Trimming took 5 bases from V and 6 from J, leaving 20 bases between them. Germline values: CDR1 MGHRA, CDR2 YSYEKL. This CDR3 has 15 amino acids. In DNA form, the CDR3 reads TGCGCCAGCAGCGAGGCGGTGCGCGGGTGGGGCGAGCAGTACTTC. This sequence encodes CASSEAVRGWGEQYF.

The genes are TRBV15 and TRBJ2-5, with a weak D call TRBD2 (6 bases). CDR3 length: 14 residues. Per the germline V gene, CDR1 is LNHNV and CDR2 is YYDKDF (reference sequence). Trimming took off 0 bases at V and 7 bases at J, with 12 bases between the two ends. CDR3 nucleotides: TGTGCCACCAGCAGAGATCGCGGAGCGGGGACCCAGTACTTC. Translating gives CATSRDRGAGTQYF. Using reference TRBV15 and TRBJ2-5 for the parts outside the CDR3, the full variable domain is DAMVIQNPRYQVTQFGKPVTLSCSQTLNHNVMYWYQQKSSQAPKLLFHYYDKDFNNEADTPDNFQSRRPNTSFCFLDIRSPGLGDTAMYLCATSRDRGAGTQYFGPGTRLLVL.

V is TRBV19 and J is TRBJ1-1; possibly TRBD1 for D (6 bases). The CDR3 has 14 residues. Trimming shortened V by 9 bases and J by 7 bases, and 21 bases separated the two germline ends. CDR1 LNHDA and CDR2 SQIVND come from the germline V gene (reference sequence). For the CDR3, the DNA is TGTGCCAGCGATAACGGGGGGCTGGGGTTTGAAGCTTTCTTT. It specifies CASDNGGLGFEAFF.

This chain links TRBV14 with TRBJ2-2; 10 bases agree with TRBD1. J lost 12 bases, V lost 4 bases, and 17 bases had no gene match. The CDR3 has 17 amino acids. In germline, CDR1 is SGHDN, CDR2 FVKESK. The CDR3 nucleotides read TGTGCCAGCAGCCGGCCGGGACAGGGGCTTATACCGGGGAAGCTGTTTTTT. This gives the protein CASSRPGQGLIPGKLFF.

The chain is built from TRBV7-9 and TRBJ2-1; a weak D match, TRBD2 (6 bases). CDR1 is SEHNR and CDR2 is FQNEAQ in the germline V gene (reference sequence). The CDR3 is made up of 17 amino acids. Trimming took off 1 base at V and 2 bases at J, with 15 bases between the two ends. CDR3 sequence reads: CASSLGSGPAPYNEQFF. The CDR3 DNA reads TGTGCCAGCAGCTTAGGGAGCGGGCCTGCCCCCTACAATGAGCAGTTCTTC.

The genes are TRBV5-4 and TRBJ2-7; 8 bases align to TRBD1. Germline V gene sequence: CDR1 SGHNT, CDR2 YYREEE (reference sequence). V was pared by 2 bases and J by 3 bases, with 4 bases of the junction left unmatched. The CDR3 has 14 residues. The chain's CDR3 is CASSLGTGNYEQYF. The CDR3 DNA follows: TGTGCCAGCAGCTTAGGGACAGGTAACTACGAGCAGTACTTC.

This sequence joins TRBV6-6 and TRBJ1-6; D might be TRBD1 (5 bases). Trimming took 0 bases from V and 8 from J, leaving 11 bases between them. CDR1 MNHNY and CDR2 SVGAGI come from the germline V gene (reference sequence). CDR3 length: 15 amino acids. The CDR3 reads CASSYSGAEDSPLHF. CDR3 in DNA: TGTGCCAGCAGTTACTCAGGGGCAGAAGATTCACCCCTCCACTTT.

This sequence joins TRBV11-2 and TRBJ2-1, with D hard to call. The CDR3 consists of 14 residues. Germline V gives CDR1 SGHAT, CDR2 FQNNGV. Between the trimmed V and J ends, which lost 1 base and 6 bases, there was a span of 10 bases. CDR3 sequence: CASSLGLDSNEQFF. The CDR3 DNA is TGTGCCAGCAGCTTAGGATTAGATTCCAATGAGCAGTTCTTC. The full variable domain, its missing parts supplied by reference TRBV11-2 and TRBJ2-1, is EAGVAQSPRYKIIEKRQSVAFWCNPISGHATLYWYQQILGQGPKLLIQFQNNGVVDDSQLPKDRFSAERLKGVDSTLKIQPAKLEDSAVYLCASSLGLDSNEQFFGPGTRLTVL.

V and J are TRBV4-2 and TRBJ1-6, with TRBD1 matching over 7 bases. Germline CDR1 reads LGHNA; CDR2 reads YNFKEQ. The trim removed 2 bases at V and 8 bases at J, leaving 6 bases unmatched. The CDR3 is 15 residues long. In nucleotides, the CDR3 is TGTGCCAGCAGCCAACCTGACAGGGATCATTCACCCCTCCACTTT. Translation: CASSQPDRDHSPLHF.

V usage is TRBV7-9 and J usage is TRBJ2-1; TRBD1 matches at 7 bases. The CDR3 is 15 residues long. Trimming cost V 5 bases and J 0 bases; bases outside gene matches: 4. Germline values: CDR1 SEHNR, CDR2 FQNEAQ (reference sequence). The CDR3 is CASSQTGNSYNEQFF. The DNA of the CDR3 is TGTGCCAGCAGCCAGACAGGGAACTCCTACAATGAGCAGTTCTTC.

This clone was recorded once. The CDR3: CASSLSSGSSYEQYF. The CDR3 DNA reads TGTGCCAGCAGCTTATCCTCTGGCTCCTCCTACGAGCAGTACTTC. V usage is TRBV11-2 and J usage is TRBJ2-7; D ambiguous. Per germline, CDR1 SGHAT and CDR2 FQNNGV. Between the trimmed V and J ends, which lost 2 bases and 0 bases, there was a span of 11 bases. The CDR3 sequence is 15 residues long.